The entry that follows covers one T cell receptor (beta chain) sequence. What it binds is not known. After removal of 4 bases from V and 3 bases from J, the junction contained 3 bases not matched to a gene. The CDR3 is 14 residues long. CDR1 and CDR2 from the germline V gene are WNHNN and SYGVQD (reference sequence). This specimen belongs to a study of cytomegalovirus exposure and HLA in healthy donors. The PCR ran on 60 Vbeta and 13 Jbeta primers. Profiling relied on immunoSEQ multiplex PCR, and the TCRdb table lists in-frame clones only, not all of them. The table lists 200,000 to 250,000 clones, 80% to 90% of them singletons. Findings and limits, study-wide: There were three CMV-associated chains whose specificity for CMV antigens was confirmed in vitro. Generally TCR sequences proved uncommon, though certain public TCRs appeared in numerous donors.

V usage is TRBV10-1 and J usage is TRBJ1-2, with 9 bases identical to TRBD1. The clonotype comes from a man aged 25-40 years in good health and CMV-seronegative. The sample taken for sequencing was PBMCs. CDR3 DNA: TGCGCCAGCAGTGGGGACAGGGAGGACTATGGCTACACCTTC. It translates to CASSGDREDYGYTF.